This is a list of T cell receptor beta chains from one sample in a study of shared clonotypes between healthy human individuals. Libraries were prepared by immunoSEQ multiplex PCR; TCRdb keeps only in-frame clonotypes and omits some of them. The sample carries approximately 1.4 million clones, approximately 98% recorded once. The specimen sequenced was naive CD4+ T cells sorted from blood. These TCRs come from a man aged 30 to 45 in good health. Both conserved end residues are part of each CDR3. Fields, in order: J gene, clone size, V gene, D gene, CDR3 DNA, CDR3 protein. A D gene is named only where the DNA matches it firmly. Size is stated for part of the rows, as once, few or many counts, or as a class when the clone is expanded.

J gene: TRBJ2-2; clone size: NA; V gene: TRBV2; D gene: NA; CDR3 DNA: TGTGCCATAAGGGGAGACACCGGGGAGCTGTTTTTT; CDR3 protein: CAIRGDTGELFF
J gene: TRBJ2-2; clone size: NA; V gene: TRBV5-1; D gene: NA; CDR3 DNA: TGCGCCAGCAGCCCGGGCCCTAACACCGGGGAGCTGTTTTTT; CDR3 protein: CASSPGPNTGELFF
J gene: TRBJ2-7; clone size: NA; V gene: TRBV19; D gene: NA; CDR3 DNA: TGTGCCAGTAGTCGGGACTCCTACGAGCAGTACTTC; CDR3 protein: CASSRDSYEQYF
J gene: TRBJ2-1; clone size: NA; V gene: TRBV27; D gene: NA; CDR3 DNA: TGTGCAGTTGGGTCCTACAATGAGCAGTTCTTC; CDR3 protein: CAVGSYNEQFF
J gene: TRBJ2-7; clone size: NA; V gene: TRBV7-6; D gene: TRBD1; CDR3 DNA: TGTGCCAGCAGCTTAGGGCGACAGGGACCCTACGAGCAGTACTTC; CDR3 protein: CASSLGRQGPYEQYF
J gene: TRBJ2-5; clone size: once; V gene: TRBV13; D gene: TRBD2; CDR3 DNA: TGTGCCAGCAGCCCAGTTTCGGGGGGGAGGGTGGAGACCCAGTACTTC; CDR3 protein: CASSPVSGGRVETQYF
J gene: TRBJ2-3; clone size: once; V gene: TRBV27; D gene: NA; CDR3 DNA: TGTGCCAGCAGTTTGAGACAGGTGGTAGCAGATACGCAGTATTTT; CDR3 protein: CASSLRQVVADTQYF
J gene: TRBJ2-1; clone size: NA; V gene: TRBV18; D gene: NA; CDR3 DNA: TGTGCCAGCTCACCACCTATCCGGAATGAGCAGTTCTTC; CDR3 protein: CASSPPIRNEQFF
J gene: TRBJ2-5; clone size: NA; V gene: TRBV30; D gene: NA; CDR3 DNA: TGTGCCTGGGGGAACCAGTACTTC; CDR3 protein: CAWGNQYF
J gene: TRBJ2-5; clone size: NA; V gene: TRBV27; D gene: TRBD1; CDR3 DNA: TGTGCCAGCAGCTCCTGGGGACAGGGAGCGCTTGAGACCCAGTACTTC; CDR3 protein: CASSSWGQGALETQYF
J gene: TRBJ2-3; clone size: NA; V gene: TRBV27; D gene: TRBD2; CDR3 DNA: TGTGCCAGCAAGGAAAGCGGGGGGCTGGATACGCAGTATTTT; CDR3 protein: CASKESGGLDTQYF
J gene: TRBJ2-5; clone size: NA; V gene: TRBV7-8; D gene: TRBD1; CDR3 DNA: TGTGCCAGCAGCGGATTTACAGGGGGACGCGAGACCCAGTACTTC; CDR3 protein: CASSGFTGGRETQYF
J gene: TRBJ2-5; clone size: NA; V gene: TRBV5-6; D gene: NA; CDR3 DNA: TGTGCCAGCAGCTTAAGGTCCAGCCTTGGGACCCAGTACTTC; CDR3 protein: CASSLRSSLGTQYF
J gene: TRBJ2-1; clone size: NA; V gene: TRBV28; D gene: TRBD2; CDR3 DNA: TGTGCCAGTTCCGGGACTAGCGGGAGTTATGAGCAGTTCTTC; CDR3 protein: CASSGTSGSYEQFF
J gene: TRBJ2-3; clone size: NA; V gene: TRBV10-2; D gene: NA; CDR3 DNA: TGCGCCAGCAACTTAGATACGCAGTATTTT; CDR3 protein: CASNLDTQYF
J gene: TRBJ2-2; clone size: once; V gene: TRBV6-5; D gene: TRBD1; CDR3 DNA: TGTGCCAGCAGTTACTTAACAGGGGCCCTCACCGGGGAGCTGTTTTTT; CDR3 protein: CASSYLTGALTGELFF
J gene: TRBJ2-2; clone size: once; V gene: TRBV9; D gene: TRBD1; CDR3 DNA: TGTGCCAGCAGCCCGACAGGGGTCGACACCGGGGAGCTGTTTTTT; CDR3 protein: CASSPTGVDTGELFF
J gene: TRBJ2-3; clone size: NA; V gene: TRBV27; D gene: NA; CDR3 DNA: TGTGCCAGCAGTTTAGACAGAGACACAGATACGCAGTATTTT; CDR3 protein: CASSLDRDTDTQYF
J gene: TRBJ1-5; clone size: NA; V gene: TRBV7-9; D gene: TRBD1; CDR3 DNA: TGTGCCAGCAGCTTAGAGGACTCAGGGGGCTACAATCAGCCCCAGCATTTT; CDR3 protein: CASSLEDSGGYNQPQHF
J gene: TRBJ1-5; clone size: NA; V gene: TRBV11-1; D gene: NA; CDR3 DNA: TGTGCCAGCAGCTTGGGGGACGGGTCCAATCAGCCCCAGCATTTT; CDR3 protein: CASSLGDGSNQPQHF
J gene: TRBJ1-5; clone size: NA; V gene: TRBV19; D gene: TRBD1; CDR3 DNA: TGTGCCAGTAGTCTCAGGGGGGGCAATCAGCCCCAGCATTTT; CDR3 protein: CASSLRGGNQPQHF
J gene: TRBJ2-1; clone size: NA; V gene: TRBV28; D gene: NA; CDR3 DNA: TGTGCCAGCAGTTTAGGCGGGGCGAGCTCCTACAATGAGCAGTTCTTC; CDR3 protein: CASSLGGASSYNEQFF
J gene: TRBJ1-5; clone size: NA; V gene: TRBV28; D gene: NA; CDR3 DNA: TGTGCCAGCGTCAGTGGCAATCAGCCCCAGCATTTT; CDR3 protein: CASVSGNQPQHF
J gene: TRBJ2-7; clone size: NA; V gene: TRBV7-3; D gene: TRBD2; CDR3 DNA: TGTGCCAGCAGCTTACGGGCGGGAGGCCCGGGCGAGCAGTACTTC; CDR3 protein: CASSLRAGGPGEQYF
J gene: TRBJ1-2; clone size: once; V gene: TRBV7-2; D gene: NA; CDR3 DNA: TGTGCCAGCAGCCCTCAGGGCTTTGCTGGCTACACCTTC; CDR3 protein: CASSPQGFAGYTF
J gene: TRBJ2-7; clone size: NA; V gene: TRBV10-3; D gene: NA; CDR3 DNA: TGTGCCATCAGTAAAGACAGGTTCGAAGTCCACGAGCAGTACTTC; CDR3 protein: CAISKDRFEVHEQYF
J gene: TRBJ2-5; clone size: NA; V gene: TRBV5-4; D gene: TRBD1; CDR3 DNA: TGTGCCAGCAGCCCCCGGGACAGGGTGGCAGAGACCCAGTACTTC; CDR3 protein: CASSPRDRVAETQYF
J gene: TRBJ1-1; clone size: NA; V gene: TRBV19; D gene: NA; CDR3 DNA: TGTGCCAGTAGCACAGCCGGGGGAAACACTGAAGCTTTCTTT; CDR3 protein: CASSTAGGNTEAFF
J gene: TRBJ2-1; clone size: NA; V gene: TRBV9; D gene: TRBD1; CDR3 DNA: TGTGCCAGCAGCGCGTTGGACAGGGGGCCCTACAATGAGCAGTTCTTC; CDR3 protein: CASSALDRGPYNEQFF
J gene: TRBJ1-5; clone size: NA; V gene: TRBV28; D gene: NA; CDR3 DNA: TGTGCCAGCCGAAGACAGGGCAATCAGCCCCAGCATTTT; CDR3 protein: CASRRQGNQPQHF
J gene: TRBJ2-1; clone size: NA; V gene: TRBV5-6; D gene: NA; CDR3 DNA: TGTGCCAGCAGCTTGTCTCTGCTTAGCTCCTACAATGAGCAGTTCTTC; CDR3 protein: CASSLSLLSSYNEQFF
J gene: TRBJ2-1; clone size: NA; V gene: TRBV28; D gene: TRBD2; CDR3 DNA: TGTGCCAGCGGACCTACTAGCGGCGGCTACAATGAGCAGTTCTTC; CDR3 protein: CASGPTSGGYNEQFF
J gene: TRBJ1-1; clone size: NA; V gene: TRBV2; D gene: NA; CDR3 DNA: TGTGCCAGCAGTGCCGGGACGGGGAACACTGAAGCTTTCTTT; CDR3 protein: CASSAGTGNTEAFF
J gene: TRBJ2-1; clone size: NA; V gene: TRBV4-1; D gene: TRBD2; CDR3 DNA: TGCGCCAGCAGCCAAGAGGGACTAGCGGGTTCCTACAATGAGCAGTTCTTC; CDR3 protein: CASSQEGLAGSYNEQFF
J gene: TRBJ2-1; clone size: NA; V gene: TRBV5-4; D gene: TRBD2; CDR3 DNA: TGTGCCATCCCGACTAGCGGGAGGGCGTACAATGAGCAGTTCTTC; CDR3 protein: CAIPTSGRAYNEQFF
J gene: TRBJ2-7; clone size: NA; V gene: TRBV9; D gene: NA; CDR3 DNA: TGTGCCAGCAGCTCCCGCGGAGTGGGACAGCAGTACTTC; CDR3 protein: CASSSRGVGQQYF
J gene: TRBJ2-1; clone size: NA; V gene: TRBV29-1; D gene: TRBD2; CDR3 DNA: TGCAGCGTTGAAGAGGGGTGGGCGCTAGCGGGAAACTACAATGAGCAGTTCTTC; CDR3 protein: CSVEEGWALAGNYNEQFF
J gene: TRBJ2-4; clone size: NA; V gene: TRBV5-1; D gene: TRBD2; CDR3 DNA: TGCGCCAGCAGCGGCCCGGGACTAGCGGAAAACATTCAGTACTTC; CDR3 protein: CASSGPGLAENIQYF
J gene: TRBJ1-2; clone size: NA; V gene: TRBV2; D gene: TRBD1; CDR3 DNA: TGTGCCAGCAGGGGTGGGACAGCCACCTATGGCTACACCTTC; CDR3 protein: CASRGGTATYGYTF
J gene: TRBJ2-7; clone size: NA; V gene: TRBV9; D gene: NA; CDR3 DNA: TGTGCCAGCAGCGTAGATCCCCAGAGCTCCTACGAGCAGTACTTC; CDR3 protein: CASSVDPQSSYEQYF
J gene: TRBJ2-7; clone size: NA; V gene: TRBV2; D gene: NA; CDR3 DNA: TGTGCCAGCATTTTTGACAGATTATACGAGCAGTACTTC; CDR3 protein: CASIFDRLYEQYF
J gene: TRBJ1-2; clone size: NA; V gene: TRBV18; D gene: NA; CDR3 DNA: TGTGCCAGCTCACCCGTCACAGGTCGGGCCTATGGCTACACCTTC; CDR3 protein: CASSPVTGRAYGYTF
J gene: TRBJ2-2; clone size: NA; V gene: TRBV2; D gene: NA; CDR3 DNA: TGTGCCTCCTCGAAGGGGGATGGCACCGGGGAGCTGTTTTTT; CDR3 protein: CASSKGDGTGELFF
J gene: TRBJ2-3; clone size: once; V gene: TRBV7-9; D gene: TRBD2; CDR3 DNA: TGTGCCAGCAGCAGAGGGACTAGCGGGAGTACAGATACGCAGTATTTT; CDR3 protein: CASSRGTSGSTDTQYF
J gene: TRBJ2-7; clone size: NA; V gene: TRBV28; D gene: TRBD2; CDR3 DNA: TGTGCCAGCAGTGTCGCGACTAGCGGGAGCTACGAGCAGTACTTC; CDR3 protein: CASSVATSGSYEQYF
J gene: TRBJ2-3; clone size: NA; V gene: TRBV5-1; D gene: NA; CDR3 DNA: TGCGCCAGCAAGGGCGACGCTAGCACAGATACGCAGTATTTT; CDR3 protein: CASKGDASTDTQYF
J gene: TRBJ2-7; clone size: NA; V gene: TRBV19; D gene: TRBD2; CDR3 DNA: TGTGCCAGTAGTATCAGAGGACTAGCGGAAATTTACGAGCAGTACTTC; CDR3 protein: CASSIRGLAEIYEQYF
J gene: TRBJ2-2; clone size: NA; V gene: TRBV9; D gene: NA; CDR3 DNA: TGTGCCAGCAGCGTAACTAGCTCCGGGGAGCTGTTTTTT; CDR3 protein: CASSVTSSGELFF
J gene: TRBJ2-7; clone size: NA; V gene: TRBV7-6; D gene: TRBD2; CDR3 DNA: TGTGCCAGCAGCCATCCCGGGAGGCGGAACTCCTACGAGCAGTACTTC; CDR3 protein: CASSHPGRRNSYEQYF
J gene: TRBJ2-2; clone size: NA; V gene: TRBV30; D gene: NA; CDR3 DNA: TGTGCCTGGACCCCGGGCCTTTCGCCGCGGGACGGGGAGCTGTTTTTT; CDR3 protein: CAWTPGLSPRDGELFF
J gene: TRBJ2-3; clone size: NA; V gene: TRBV5-1; D gene: TRBD1; CDR3 DNA: TGCGCCAGCAGCTTGGCGAAACAGGGGGCGGTGGGCACAGATACGCAGTATTTT; CDR3 protein: CASSLAKQGAVGTDTQYF
J gene: TRBJ2-1; clone size: NA; V gene: TRBV28; D gene: NA; CDR3 DNA: TGTGCCAGCATAACAGGGCCCAACAATGAGCAGTTCTTC; CDR3 protein: CASITGPNNEQFF